This TCR beta chain stems from a study of T cell responses to AZD1222 COVID-19 vaccine. On the study more broadly: Samples with a second dose at about 4 or about 12 weeks were pooled together.

Only in-frame clones appear in the TCRdb table, and some are missing; sequencing was by immunoSEQ multiplex PCR. The data contain roughly 130,000 clones, 75% to 90% of them singletons. The V end was cut by 6 bases, the J end by 3 bases, with 13 bases between. The CDR3 has 14 amino acids. Germline lookup yields CDR1 LNHDA and CDR2 SQIVND (reference sequence). This receptor was obtained from an adult in good health. Sequenced material: peripheral blood, taken on day 0 of AZD1222 vaccination. The genes are TRBV19 and TRBJ2-3; D unclear. CDR3 protein: CASRLKLETDTQYF. The CDR3 nucleotides are TGTGCCAGTAGGTTAAAGCTGGAGACAGATACGCAGTATTTT.